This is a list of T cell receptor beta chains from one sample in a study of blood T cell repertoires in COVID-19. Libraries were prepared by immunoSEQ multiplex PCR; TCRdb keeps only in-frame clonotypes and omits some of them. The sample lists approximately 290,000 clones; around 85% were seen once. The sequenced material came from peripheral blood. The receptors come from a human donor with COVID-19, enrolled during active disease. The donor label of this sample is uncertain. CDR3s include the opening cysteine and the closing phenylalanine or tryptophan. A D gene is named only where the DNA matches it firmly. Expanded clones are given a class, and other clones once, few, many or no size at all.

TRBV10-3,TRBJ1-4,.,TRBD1,CAISESGKGANEKLFF,TGTGCCATCAGTGAGTCGGGAAAGGGGGCGAATGAAAAACTGTTTTTT
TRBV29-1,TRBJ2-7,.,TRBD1,CSVEGQGLDYEQYF,TGCAGCGTTGAGGGACAGGGGTTGGACTACGAGCAGTACTTC
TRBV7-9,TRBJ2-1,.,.,CASSLVQGAYNEQFF,TGTGCCAGCAGCTTAGTACAGGGAGCCTACAATGAGCAGTTCTTC
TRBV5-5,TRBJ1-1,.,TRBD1,CASRDRGQNSEAFF,TGTGCCAGCAGAGACAGGGGCCAGAATTCTGAAGCTTTCTTT
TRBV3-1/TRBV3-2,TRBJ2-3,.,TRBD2,CASSSNAGVVTDTQYF,TGTGCCAGCAGCTCTAATGCGGGAGTAGTGACAGATACGCAGTATTTT
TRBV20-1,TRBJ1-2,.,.,CSASAGYGYTF,TGCAGTGCTAGCGCAGGCTATGGCTACACCTTC
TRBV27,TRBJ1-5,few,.,CASSLGRGNQPQHF,TGTGCCAGCAGTTTGGGCAGGGGAAATCAGCCCCAGCATTTT
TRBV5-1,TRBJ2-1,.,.,CASSLMVGNEQFF,TGCGCCAGCAGTTTGATGGTCGGGAATGAGCAGTTCTTC
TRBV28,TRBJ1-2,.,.,CASSLHQRQDSYGYTF,TGTGCCAGCAGTTTACACCAGAGACAGGACTCTTATGGCTACACCTTC
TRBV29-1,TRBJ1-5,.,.,CSVRNTPDQPQHF,TGCAGCGTTAGAAACACCCCCGATCAGCCCCAGCATTTT
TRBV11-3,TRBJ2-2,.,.,CASTRGVTGELFF,TGTGCCAGCACCAGGGGGGTAACCGGGGAGCTGTTTTTT
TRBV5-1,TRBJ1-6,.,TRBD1,CASSGTESYNSPLHF,TGCGCCAGCAGCGGGACAGAGTCCTATAATTCACCCCTCCACTTT
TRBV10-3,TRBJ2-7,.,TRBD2,CAISDGGASYEQYF,TGTGCCATCAGTGACGGGGGGGCCAGCTACGAGCAGTACTTC
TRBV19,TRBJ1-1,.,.,CASSIGGTWGRRNTEAFF,TGTGCCAGTAGTATAGGGGGGACATGGGGGCGCCGGAACACTGAAGCTTTCTTT
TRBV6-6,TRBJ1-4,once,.,CASSYPSRDGGVKLFF,TGTGCCAGCAGTTACCCGTCCCGGGACGGCGGGGTAAAACTGTTTTTT
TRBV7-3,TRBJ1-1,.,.,CASSLTEDTEAFF,TGTGCCAGTAGCTTAACGGAGGACACTGAAGCTTTCTTT
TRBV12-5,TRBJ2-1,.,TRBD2,CASGLPGLAPNEQFF,TGTGCTAGTGGCCTTCCGGGACTAGCGCCCAATGAGCAGTTCTTC
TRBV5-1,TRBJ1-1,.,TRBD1,CASREQGAAGNTEAFF,TGCGCCAGCAGAGAACAGGGGGCGGCAGGGAACACTGAAGCTTTCTTT
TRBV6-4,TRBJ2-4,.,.,CASSEVHRGIQYF,TGTGCCAGCAGTGAGGTGCACCGGGGCATTCAGTACTTC
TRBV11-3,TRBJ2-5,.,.,CASSLVGAPATQYF,TGTGCCAGCAGCTTAGTGGGGGCGCCGGCGACCCAGTACTTC
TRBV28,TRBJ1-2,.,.,CASSLPGARYGYTF,TGTGCCAGCAGTTTACCAGGGGCGCGGTATGGCTACACCTTC